The rows below give T cell receptor beta chains drawn from one sample of a study of T-cell reconstitution after alpha-beta-depleted transplantation in children. TCRdb fed the PCR reads into MiXCR, producing one record per CDR3 protein. The sample has a few hundred thousand distinct CDR3 sequences; around 7.3% are singletons. Sequencing was performed on peripheral blood, taken 360 days after TCRalphabeta/CD19-depleted stem cell transplant. These TCRs come from a female patient younger than 10 who had a stem cell transplant for Fanconi anemia, so the T cells may come from the graft donor. CDR3s include the opening cysteine and the closing phenylalanine or tryptophan. The D gene is left open where the match is weak. Rows may omit the clone size; those that give it use once, few, many or a size class.

clone size: few
J gene: TRBJ1-4
D gene: .
V gene: TRBV7-9
CDR3 DNA: TGTGCCAGCAGCCCAAGGGAGGCCCTGAATGAAAAACTGTTTTTT
CDR3 protein: CASSPREALNEKLFF

clone size: many
J gene: TRBJ2-4
D gene: TRBD1
V gene: TRBV2
CDR3 DNA: TGTGCCAGCAGTGGGACAGGCCTAGCCAAAAACATTCAGTACTTC
CDR3 protein: CASSGTGLAKNIQYF

clone size: .
J gene: TRBJ2-1
D gene: TRBD2
V gene: TRBV7-7
CDR3 DNA: TGTGCCAGCAGCCGCCACGTGAGCGGGGGCCCCTACAATGAGCAGTTCTTC
CDR3 protein: CASSRHVSGGPYNEQFF

clone size: .
J gene: TRBJ2-1
D gene: .
V gene: TRBV13
CDR3 DNA: TGTGCCACACACCAGGGTAATGAGCAGTTCTTC
CDR3 protein: CATHQGNEQFF

clone size: many
J gene: TRBJ2-7
D gene: TRBD1
V gene: TRBV6-6
CDR3 DNA: TGTGCCAGCAGTACAGGGGCCTACGAGCAGTACTTC
CDR3 protein: CASSTGAYEQYF

clone size: many
J gene: TRBJ2-3
D gene: .
V gene: TRBV20-1
CDR3 DNA: TGCAGTGCTAGTCTCGCCAGAGGAGATACGCAGTATTTT
CDR3 protein: CSASLARGDTQYF

clone size: .
J gene: TRBJ2-5
D gene: .
V gene: TRBV5-1
CDR3 DNA: TGCGCCAGCAGCTTGGGGACATTTCAAGAGACCCAGTACTTC
CDR3 protein: CASSLGTFQETQYF

clone size: many
J gene: TRBJ2-5
D gene: TRBD2
V gene: TRBV29-1
CDR3 DNA: TGCAGCGTTGGGGGACTAGCGGCGTGGACCCAGTACTTC
CDR3 protein: CSVGGLAAWTQYF

clone size: few
J gene: TRBJ1-3
D gene: .
V gene: TRBV6-5
CDR3 DNA: TGTGCCAGCAGTCCTACGTCGAGCTCTGGAAACACCATATATTTT
CDR3 protein: CASSPTSSSGNTIYF

clone size: .
J gene: TRBJ2-2
D gene: TRBD2
V gene: TRBV29-1
CDR3 DNA: TGCAGCGTTGCGGCGGGGGGGCCCGGGGAGCTGTTTTTT
CDR3 protein: CSVAAGGPGELFF

clone size: .
J gene: TRBJ2-3
D gene: TRBD2
V gene: TRBV5-1
CDR3 DNA: TGCGCCAGCAGCTTGTGGGGCGGGACTAGCGGTTCCACAGATACGCAGTATTTT
CDR3 protein: CASSLWGGTSGSTDTQYF

clone size: many
J gene: TRBJ1-5
D gene: .
V gene: TRBV12-3/TRBV12-4
CDR3 DNA: TGTGCCAGCAGGTCGACAGTTAGCAATCAGCCCCAGCATTTT
CDR3 protein: CASRSTVSNQPQHF

clone size: few
J gene: TRBJ2-1
D gene: .
V gene: TRBV30
CDR3 DNA: TGTGCCTGGAGTGATGGCGTCTCCTACAATGAGCAGTTCTTC
CDR3 protein: CAWSDGVSYNEQFF

clone size: few
J gene: TRBJ1-5
D gene: .
V gene: TRBV6-5
CDR3 DNA: TGTGCCAGCAGTTCCCCGGGAAGCAGCAATCAGCCCCAGCATTTT
CDR3 protein: CASSSPGSSNQPQHF

clone size: .
J gene: TRBJ2-7
D gene: .
V gene: TRBV2
CDR3 DNA: TGTGCCAGCAGTGTTCCCCGGGACATAGTCTACGAGCAGTACTTC
CDR3 protein: CASSVPRDIVYEQYF

clone size: .
J gene: TRBJ2-3
D gene: TRBD1
V gene: TRBV30
CDR3 DNA: TGTGCCTGGAGTTCGGGACAGGAGGCAGATACGCAGTATTTT
CDR3 protein: CAWSSGQEADTQYF

clone size: many
J gene: TRBJ2-5
D gene: .
V gene: TRBV7-9
CDR3 DNA: TGTGCCAGCAGCTCACTCCCCCCGGGGGAGACCCAGTACTTC
CDR3 protein: CASSSLPPGETQYF

clone size: .
J gene: TRBJ2-5
D gene: TRBD1
V gene: TRBV5-1
CDR3 DNA: TGCGCCAGCAGCTTGGTTGAAGGGGACAGGGCCTTTCAAGAGACCCAGTACTTC
CDR3 protein: CASSLVEGDRAFQETQYF

clone size: many
J gene: TRBJ2-3
D gene: .
V gene: TRBV11-1
CDR3 DNA: TGTGCCAGCAGCTTAGAGCCGGGAAACACAGATACGCAGTATTTT
CDR3 protein: CASSLEPGNTDTQYF

clone size: many
J gene: TRBJ2-5
D gene: .
V gene: TRBV20-1
CDR3 DNA: TGCAGGGCAGGACAAGGTCAAAATTCAACTTACCAAGAGACCCAGTACTTC
CDR3 protein: CRAGQGQNSTYQETQYF

clone size: .
J gene: TRBJ1-5
D gene: .
V gene: TRBV20-1
CDR3 DNA: TGCAGTGCTAGTTCCCCGACAGTCAGCAATCAGCCCCAGCATTTT
CDR3 protein: CSASSPTVSNQPQHF

clone size: many
J gene: TRBJ1-2
D gene: .
V gene: TRBV12-3/TRBV12-4
CDR3 DNA: TGTGCCAGCAGTCCACAGGGTACCGCCAACTATGGCTACACCTTC
CDR3 protein: CASSPQGTANYGYTF

clone size: many
J gene: TRBJ2-7
D gene: TRBD2
V gene: TRBV27
CDR3 DNA: TGTGCCAGCAGCCCTCGGGGGCTAGCGGGAGGGATCTACGAGGAGCAGTACTTC
CDR3 protein: CASSPRGLAGGIYEEQYF

clone size: many
J gene: TRBJ2-1
D gene: .
V gene: TRBV12-3/TRBV12-4
CDR3 DNA: TGTGCCAGCACCCAGAGCCCCCCTGAGCAGTTCTTC
CDR3 protein: CASTQSPPEQFF

clone size: .
J gene: TRBJ2-5
D gene: TRBD2
V gene: TRBV20-1
CDR3 DNA: TGCAGTGCTAGGTCCCTGACTAGCGGGGCTTCGCAAGAGACCCAGTACTTC
CDR3 protein: CSARSLTSGASQETQYF

clone size: .
J gene: TRBJ2-5
D gene: TRBD2
V gene: TRBV12-3/TRBV12-4
CDR3 DNA: TGTGCCAGCAGCCTGGCCGGGGGGGCTCGGGAGACCCAGTACTTC
CDR3 protein: CASSLAGGARETQYF

clone size: few
J gene: TRBJ1-2
D gene: .
V gene: TRBV11-2
CDR3 DNA: TGTGCCAGCAGCTTAGACGGGACCTTGAGGGGCAGTAACTATGGCTACACCTTC
CDR3 protein: CASSLDGTLRGSNYGYTF

clone size: many
J gene: TRBJ2-2
D gene: TRBD2
V gene: TRBV7-6
CDR3 DNA: TGTGCCAGCAGCTTAGGAGCCCGTGGACTAGTAGTCACTGGGGAGCTGTTTTTT
CDR3 protein: CASSLGARGLVVTGELFF

clone size: few
J gene: TRBJ2-1
D gene: .
V gene: TRBV7-6
CDR3 DNA: TGTGCCAGCAGCTTAGGGGGCCTTTTTCACAATGAGCAGTTCTTC
CDR3 protein: CASSLGGLFHNEQFF

clone size: many
J gene: TRBJ1-1
D gene: .
V gene: TRBV5-1
CDR3 DNA: TGCGCCAGCAGTCTAGAAACAAGGAACACTGAAGCTTTCTTT
CDR3 protein: CASSLETRNTEAFF

clone size: many
J gene: TRBJ2-1
D gene: .
V gene: TRBV4-3
CDR3 DNA: TGCGCCAGCAGCCAAGTTTACTGGGGCAGGGAGAAAGATGAGCAGTTCTTC
CDR3 protein: CASSQVYWGREKDEQFF

clone size: .
J gene: TRBJ1-6
D gene: .
V gene: TRBV20-1
CDR3 DNA: TGCAGTGCTCCTTCGGGGGGGCGAGGTTCACCCCTCCACTTT
CDR3 protein: CSAPSGGRGSPLHF

clone size: many
J gene: TRBJ2-3
D gene: TRBD2
V gene: TRBV12-3/TRBV12-4
CDR3 DNA: TGTGCCAGCAGTGTCACTAGCGGGGAGATCACAGATACGCAGTATTTT
CDR3 protein: CASSVTSGEITDTQYF

clone size: .
J gene: TRBJ1-5
D gene: .
V gene: TRBV2
CDR3 DNA: TGTGCCAGCAGTGAAGGACTCATCCGTCGAGGGGCCAATCAGCCCCAGCATTTT
CDR3 protein: CASSEGLIRRGANQPQHF

clone size: .
J gene: TRBJ1-4
D gene: TRBD1
V gene: TRBV9
CDR3 DNA: TGTGCCAGCAGCGGAGGGACAGGGGATGAAAAACTGTTTTTT
CDR3 protein: CASSGGTGDEKLFF

clone size: many
J gene: TRBJ2-7
D gene: .
V gene: TRBV9
CDR3 DNA: TGTGCCAGCAGCCGTGGGGCGATAGACGAGCAGTACTTC
CDR3 protein: CASSRGAIDEQYF

clone size: few
J gene: TRBJ2-7
D gene: .
V gene: TRBV15
CDR3 DNA: TGTGCCACCAGCAGAGATCGGCATAAGCGGGCGTCCTCCTACGAGCAGTACTTC
CDR3 protein: CATSRDRHKRASSYEQYF

clone size: many
J gene: TRBJ2-2
D gene: TRBD1
V gene: TRBV5-1
CDR3 DNA: TGCGCCAGCACCAAAGGGGGCCCCGCGAACACCGGGGAGCTGTTTTTT
CDR3 protein: CASTKGGPANTGELFF

clone size: many
J gene: TRBJ2-3
D gene: TRBD2
V gene: TRBV12-3/TRBV12-4
CDR3 DNA: TGTGCCAGCAGCTGGCGGGGGGCCACAGATACGCAGTATTTT
CDR3 protein: CASSWRGATDTQYF

clone size: many
J gene: TRBJ2-1
D gene: TRBD2
V gene: TRBV20-1
CDR3 DNA: TGCAGTGCTAACGGTGAGCGGGAGTACAATGAGCAGTTCTTC
CDR3 protein: CSANGEREYNEQFF

clone size: many
J gene: TRBJ2-1
D gene: .
V gene: TRBV10-3
CDR3 DNA: TGTGCCATCAGTGAGTCTATAGCGGACTCCTACAATGAGCAGTTCTTC
CDR3 protein: CAISESIADSYNEQFF

clone size: many
J gene: TRBJ2-1
D gene: .
V gene: TRBV27
CDR3 DNA: TGTGCCAGCAGTCCCTCGGCGGCCTACAATGAGCAGTTCTTC
CDR3 protein: CASSPSAAYNEQFF

clone size: many
J gene: TRBJ2-1
D gene: TRBD2
V gene: TRBV5-1
CDR3 DNA: TGCGCCAGCAGCTTGGTCGTTAGCGGGACCTCCTACAATGAGCAGTTCTTC
CDR3 protein: CASSLVVSGTSYNEQFF

clone size: .
J gene: TRBJ1-4
D gene: .
V gene: TRBV6-5
CDR3 DNA: TGTGCCAGCAGTTACTCGGTGGGGCGCGCTGAAAAACTGTTTTTT
CDR3 protein: CASSYSVGRAEKLFF

clone size: many
J gene: TRBJ2-7
D gene: .
V gene: TRBV11-1
CDR3 DNA: TGTGCCAGCAGCTTTGGGGACATCTCCTACGAGCAGTACTTC
CDR3 protein: CASSFGDISYEQYF

clone size: many
J gene: TRBJ1-5
D gene: .
V gene: TRBV2
CDR3 DNA: TGTGCCAGCAGTGACGTATATCAGCCCCAGCATTTT
CDR3 protein: CASSDVYQPQHF

clone size: many
J gene: TRBJ2-7
D gene: TRBD2
V gene: TRBV9
CDR3 DNA: TGTGCCAGCAGCGTACTAGCGGGGGGGAACCCAGGGGAGCAGTACTTC
CDR3 protein: CASSVLAGGNPGEQYF

clone size: many
J gene: TRBJ2-3
D gene: .
V gene: TRBV28
CDR3 DNA: TGTGCCAGCGAAACCACGGCTAGCACAGATACGCAGTATTTT
CDR3 protein: CASETTASTDTQYF

clone size: many
J gene: TRBJ2-3
D gene: .
V gene: TRBV29-1
CDR3 DNA: TGCACCGTCACCAGGGGACGGCAGCCAGATACGCAGTATTTT
CDR3 protein: CTVTRGRQPDTQYF

clone size: many
J gene: TRBJ2-7
D gene: TRBD2
V gene: TRBV27
CDR3 DNA: TGTGCCAGCAGTTGGACTAGCGGGATAGGCGAGCAGTACTTC
CDR3 protein: CASSWTSGIGEQYF

clone size: many
J gene: TRBJ2-3
D gene: .
V gene: TRBV5-1
CDR3 DNA: TGCGCCAGCAGCTTGGTGGGGGCCACAGATACGCAGTATTTT
CDR3 protein: CASSLVGATDTQYF

clone size: many
J gene: TRBJ1-3
D gene: .
V gene: TRBV6-1
CDR3 DNA: TGTGCCAGCAGCTGGGTCCCCCCATTCTCTGGAAACACCATATATTTT
CDR3 protein: CASSWVPPFSGNTIYF

clone size: many
J gene: TRBJ2-5
D gene: .
V gene: TRBV12-3/TRBV12-4
CDR3 DNA: TGTGCCAGCAGTTTATCGCACTTCCAAGAGACCCAGTACTTC
CDR3 protein: CASSLSHFQETQYF

clone size: few
J gene: TRBJ2-2
D gene: TRBD1
V gene: TRBV7-9
CDR3 DNA: TGTGCCAGCAGCCGCAGCATAGGGACAGAGAACACCGGGGAGCTGTTTTTT
CDR3 protein: CASSRSIGTENTGELFF

clone size: few
J gene: TRBJ1-4
D gene: .
V gene: TRBV20-1
CDR3 DNA: TGCAGTGCTAGTAATCAGGGCCGGAATGAAAAACTGTTTTTT
CDR3 protein: CSASNQGRNEKLFF